The 6 T cell receptor beta chains listed next were all sequenced from one sample in a study of T cell responses to AZD1222 COVID-19 vaccine. The protocol was immunoSEQ multiplex PCR, while the TCRdb copy is restricted to in-frame clones and leaves out a portion. The sample lists around 160,000 clones; roughly 94% were seen once. The starting material was peripheral blood, obtained 28 days after the second AZD1222 dose. The source is an adult who received the AZD1222 COVID-19 vaccine.

This clone has a handful of counts. The gene calls are TRBV6-6 and TRBJ2-1, with D unresolved. The germline CDR1 and CDR2 sequences are MNHNY and SVGAGI (reference sequence). The CDR3 extends over 15 amino acids. Trimming cost V 4 bases and J 6 bases, with 16 bases left between them. Here the CDR3 DNA reads TGTGCCAGCAGTTTGCCGTTAGACCTCTCCAATGAGCAGTTCTTC. This codes for CASSLPLDLSNEQFF.

The chain uses TRBV14 and TRBJ1-5; D remains ambiguous. The CDR3 runs to 16 residues. The germline CDR1 and CDR2 sequences are SGHDN and FVKESK. V was shortened by 0 bases and J by 8 bases, with 17 bases between the two germline ends. CDR3 DNA sequence: TGTGCCAGCAGCCAAGATTCCCACAGAGCCATTAAGCCCCAGCATTTT. Its translation is CASSQDSHRAIKPQHF.

The chain carries TRBV18 and TRBJ1-1; 9 bases fit TRBD1. This CDR3 is 16 amino acids long. Germline CDR1 and CDR2: KGHSH and LQKENI. The V and J ends lost 2 bases and 1 base, in that order; junction bases with no gene match: 5. The CDR3 spells CASSPWTGASNTEAFF. In DNA form, the CDR3 reads TGTGCCAGCTCACCATGGACAGGGGCTTCGAACACTGAAGCTTTCTTT.

This clone was seen once. The V and J genes are TRBV30 and TRBJ1-2; possibly TRBD1 for D (5 bases). Germline V gene sequence: CDR1 GTSNPN, CDR2 SVGIG (reference sequence). CDR3 length equals 13 residues. V was clipped by 8 bases and J by 0 bases, with 13 bases between them. DNA of the CDR3: TGTGCCCTTGGGGCCGGGGCTAACTATGGCTACACCTTC. Its translation: CALGAGANYGYTF.

The chain joins TRBV5-1 to TRBJ2-5, with TRBD2 matching over 8 bases. The CDR3 runs to 15 residues. Losses at the gene ends were 0 bases for V and 2 bases for J; bases not matched to a gene: 3. Germline values: CDR1 SGHRS, CDR2 YFSETQ. The CDR3 loop is CASSLGLAQQETQYF. The DNA for the CDR3 is TGCGCCAGCAGCTTGGGACTAGCGCAACAAGAGACCCAGTACTTC.

This clone was detected only once. CDR3 DNA sequence: TGTGCCAGCAGTTCCATATCCGGGACAGGGGGCCAGCGGGGTCACTACAATGAGCAGTTCTTC. Translated: CASSSISGTGGQRGHYNEQFF. The genes are TRBV7-3 and TRBJ2-1; 12 bases match TRBD1. The CDR3 loop spans 21 amino acids. Germline V CDR1 and CDR2: SGHTA, FQGTGA. After removal of 6 bases from V and 3 bases from J, the junction contained 21 bases not matched to a gene.